The 28 T cell receptor beta chains listed next were all sequenced from one sample in a study of post-analysis software for immune sequencing data. TCR beta libraries were prepared from cDNA with unique molecular identifiers. TCRdb re-called the PCR reads through MiXCR, storing one row per CDR3 protein. The data hold approximately 440,000 distinct CDR3 sequences, with around 40% observed a single time. Overall study results and limits: Controls had lower frequencies than patients of 4 or 5 TRBV segments, which included TRBV5-6, TRBV5-1 and TRBV20-1.

For these TCRs, the target antigens are not known. The sequencing sample was made of blood. These receptors originate from a girl aged 5 to 17 with multiple sclerosis.

This chain links TRBV21-1 with TRBJ2-5; the tabulated D call, TRBD2, remains unverified against the DNA. TRBV21-1 is described as a pseudogene. CDR3 length equals 18 residues. As DNA, the CDR3 is TGTGCCAGCAGCAAAAACTCACCGCCCAGGGAGGGCCAAGAGACCCAGTACTTC. As protein: CASSKNSPPREGQETQYF.

The chain couples TRBV5-4 to TRBJ2-3, with 9 bases matching TRBD2. Germline V CDR1 and CDR2: SGHNT, YYREEE (reference sequence). This CDR3 contains 14 residues. J gave up 6 bases and V 7 bases, and 9 bases lay outside the gene matches. The CDR3 here is CASGPGLAIDTQYF. For the CDR3, the DNA is TGTGCCAGCGGTCCTGGACTAGCGATCGATACGCAGTATTTT.

In its sample, this clonotype was seen a few times. V and J are TRBV12-3 or TRBV12-4 and TRBJ1-1; no definite D call. The length of the CDR3 is 14 residues. Deletions cut 4 bases from V and 7 bases from J, with 16 bases between. The CDR3 is CASSSSNAGLEAFF. The CDR3 DNA reads TGTGCCAGCAGTTCCTCTAATGCAGGACTTGAAGCTTTCTTT.

The chain recombines TRBV7-6 with TRBJ1-1; 10 bases match TRBD1. V lost 6 bases, J lost 4 bases, and 14 bases stayed unmatched. Looked up from germline, CDR1 is SGHVS and CDR2 is FNYEAQ. There are 17 residues in the CDR3. CDR3 sequence reads: CASRHLRDRGEGTEAFF. In DNA form, the CDR3 reads TGTGCCAGCAGACACTTACGGGACAGGGGTGAGGGCACTGAAGCTTTCTTT. The entire variable domain, with the rest obtained from reference TRBV7-6 and TRBJ1-1, is as follows: GAGVSQSPRYKVTKRGQDVALRCDPISGHVSLYWYRQALGQGPEFLTYFNYEAQQDKSGLPNDRFSAERPEGSISTLTIQRTEQRDSAMYRCASRHLRDRGEGTEAFFGQGTRLTVV.

Worth noting for this clonotype: One junction end does not reproduce the germline sequence, and a read error may be involved. The chain carries TRBV27 and TRBJ2-5, with D maybe TRBD1 (5 bases). The germline V gene encodes CDR1 MNHEY and CDR2 SMNVEV (reference sequence). This CDR3 has 15 residues. The CDR3 spells CGSSLFSGYQETQYF. The CDR3 DNA sequence: TGTGGCAGCAGTTTATTTTCAGGGTACCAAGAGACCCAGTACTTC.

This chain joins TRBV6-6 and TRBJ1-6, with 9 bases identical to TRBD1. The germline V gene encodes CDR1 MNHNY and CDR2 SVGAGI (reference sequence). Unmatched junction bases numbered 7, after V lost 4 bases and J lost 9 bases. This CDR3 comprises 15 residues. CDR3 amino acids: CASSSTGTGSSPLHF. The DNA for the CDR3 is TGTGCCAGCAGTTCCACCGGGACAGGGAGTTCACCCCTCCACTTT.

This clonotype was counted only a few times. The chain recombines TRBV5-1 with TRBJ1-2, with 8 positions matching TRBD1. Germline loops: CDR1 SGHRS, CDR2 YFSETQ. The CDR3 runs 13 residues. V lost 7 bases and J lost 7; bases outside the gene matches: 9. Here the CDR3 DNA reads TGCGCCAGCTATTCCAATACAGGGGGTGGCTACACCTTC. This encodes CASYSNTGGGYTF.

This clonotype was seen a handful of times. The rearrangement joins TRBV28 to TRBJ1-5; D unclear. The germline V gene has CDR1 MDHEN and CDR2 SYDVKM. The CDR3 spans 13 residues. Trimming cost V 2 bases and J 6 bases, with 8 bases left between them. The CDR3 sequence: CASSLNGRQPQHF. The CDR3 nucleotides read TGTGCCAGCAGTTTAAACGGACGTCAGCCCCAGCATTTT. Filled out from reference TRBV28 and TRBJ1-5, the complete variable domain reads DVKVTQSSRYLVKRTGEKVFLECVQDMDHENMFWYRQDPGLGLRLIYFSYDVKMKEKGDIPEGYSVSREKKERFSLILESASTNQTSMYLCASSLNGRQPQHFGDGTRLSIL.

This clonotype was counted once. The chain couples TRBV9 to TRBJ1-5; D gene ambiguous. CDR3 length: 14 amino acids. V was clipped by 0 bases and J by 7 bases, with 11 bases between them. CDR1 is SGDLS, CDR2 YYNGEE, per germline. The CDR3 nucleotides are TGTGCCAGCAGCGTAGACGGGTCGGGGCAGCCCCAGCATTTT. Residues: CASSVDGSGQPQHF. The full variable domain, with the rest looked up from reference TRBV9 and TRBJ1-5, is DSGVTQTPKHLITATGQRVTLRCSPRSGDLSVYWYQQSLDQGLQFLIQYYNGEERAKGNILERFSAQQFPDLHSELNLSSLELGDSALYFCASSVDGSGQPQHFGDGTRLSIL.

This sequence joins TRBV28 and TRBJ2-2; D is tentatively TRBD1 or TRBD2 (5 bases each). In germline, CDR1 is MDHEN, CDR2 SYDVKM. This CDR3 has 15 residues. V dropped 11 bases and J dropped 0 bases, with 16 bases sitting between them. The CDR3: CAVRARGANTGELFF. The CDR3 bases are TGTGCCGTCCGAGCGAGGGGAGCGAACACCGGGGAGCTGTTTTTT. The complete variable domain, with remaining parts taken from reference TRBV28 and TRBJ2-2, reads DVKVTQSSRYLVKRTGEKVFLECVQDMDHENMFWYRQDPGLGLRLIYFSYDVKMKEKGDIPEGYSVSREKKERFSLILESASTNQTSMYLCAVRARGANTGELFFGEGSRLTVL.

This clonotype was found a few times. This sequence joins TRBV20-1 and TRBJ2-3; no clear D. With 3 bases removed from V and 2 bases from J, the gap between germline ends came to 12 bases. This CDR3 has 14 residues. Germline V lookup: CDR1 DFQATT, CDR2 SNEGSKA (reference sequence). The CDR3 region is CSASRARDTDTQYF. The CDR3 region has the DNA TGCAGTGCTAGTAGGGCCCGAGACACAGATACGCAGTATTTT.

The rearrangement joins TRBV6-6 to TRBJ1-1; TRBD1 agrees at 9 bases. This CDR3 is 14 amino acids long. Germline V gene lookup returns CDR1 MNHNY and CDR2 SVGAGI (reference sequence). The J segment lost 4 bases and the V segment lost 6 bases, leaving 6 bases of the junction unmatched. CDR3 loop: CASSRQGVFTEAFF. Here the CDR3 DNA reads TGTGCCAGCAGCCGACAGGGGGTTTTCACTGAAGCTTTCTTT.

The V call is TRBV20-1, the J call TRBJ1-4; D is uncertain. Per germline, CDR1 DFQATT and CDR2 SNEGSKA (reference sequence). The CDR3 loop spans 14 amino acids. V was pared by 0 bases and J by 0 bases, with 5 bases between. The CDR3 DNA reads as TGCAGTGCTAGAGAGACCGCAACTAATGAAAAACTGTTTTTT. Its translation: CSARETATNEKLFF.

The sample holds a few counts of this clonotype. The rearrangement joins TRBV12-3 or TRBV12-4 to TRBJ2-1; D unclear. Trimming removed 2 bases from V and 7 bases from J, with 6 bases in between. The CDR3 is made up of 12 amino acids. The DNA of the CDR3 is TGTGCCAGCAGTTTATGGATGAATGAGCAGTTCTTC. This codes for CASSLWMNEQFF.

The chain carries TRBV7-2 and TRBJ1-2, with D tentatively TRBD1 (6 bases). The CDR3 loop spans 14 amino acids. Deletions cut 1 base from V and 4 bases from J, with 10 bases between. Germline V gene data show CDR1 as SGHTA and CDR2 as FQGNSA. The CDR3 is CASSLGTACYGYTF. CDR3 nucleotides: TGTGCCAGCAGCTTAGGGACAGCCTGCTATGGCTACACCTTC.

The chain couples TRBV9 to TRBJ1-1; a weak D match, TRBD1 (5 bases). Germline loops: CDR1 SGDLS, CDR2 YYNGEE. V was pared by 3 bases and J by 5 bases, with 14 bases between. CDR3 length: 14 residues. The DNA for the CDR3 is TGTGCCAGCAGCGGCAGGGACGCGGGGACTGAAGCTTTCTTT. This encodes CASSGRDAGTEAFF.

The rearrangement uses TRBV7-8 and TRBJ2-5, with D hard to call. Per the germline V gene, CDR1 is SGHVS and CDR2 is FQNEAQ. The CDR3 runs 14 residues. Trimming stripped 5 bases from V and 5 bases from J, with 15 bases between. CDR3 in amino acids: CASSKGGLGETQYF. The CDR3 nucleotides are TGTGCCAGCAGCAAGGGCGGCCTAGGGGAGACCCAGTACTTC.

This chain connects TRBV12-3 or TRBV12-4 to TRBJ2-5; no clear D gene. V was pared by 3 bases and J by 5 bases, with 7 bases between. The CDR3 loop spans 12 amino acids. In DNA form, the CDR3 reads TGTGCCAGCAGTTTTCCCTCCGAGACCCAGTACTTC. It translates to CASSFPSETQYF.

This sequence joins TRBV20-1 and TRBJ2-1, with 10 bases fitting TRBD2. There are 12 residues in the CDR3. The V gene end was trimmed by 5 bases and the J gene end by 8 bases; junction bases not matched to a gene: 3. In germline, CDR1 is DFQATT, CDR2 SNEGSKA (reference sequence). CDR3 in amino acids: CSAGTSVDEQFF. In DNA form, the CDR3 reads TGCAGTGCTGGGACTAGCGTCGATGAGCAGTTCTTC.

CDR3 region: CASSDSDNTGELFF. In DNA, the CDR3 is TGTGCCAGCAGTGACTCGGACAACACCGGGGAGCTGTTTTTT. This chain joins TRBV6-4 and TRBJ2-2; D unclear. Trimming took 0 bases from V and 2 from J, leaving 4 bases between them. Germline V gene lookup returns CDR1 MRHNA and CDR2 SNTAGT. CDR3 length: 14 amino acids.

This clonotype turned up a few times. The V call is TRBV5-1, the J call TRBJ2-1; a possible D gene is TRBD1 (6 bases). Germline CDR1 SGHRS, CDR2 YFSETQ. V lost 10 bases and J lost 5, with 13 bases in between. This CDR3 has 12 amino acids. DNA for the CDR3: TGCGCCGCCGGTCCAGGGGACAATGAGCAGTTCTTC. Its translation: CAAGPGDNEQFF.

This clonotype was observed a few times. The chain uses TRBV6-1 and TRBJ1-4, with 11 nucleotides matching TRBD1. The CDR3 is 17 residues long. V lost 8 bases and J lost 3; bases outside the gene matches: 11. Per germline, CDR1 MNHNS and CDR2 SASEGT. CDR3 amino acids: CASGRRTGGAANEKLFF. The CDR3 bases are TGTGCCAGCGGGAGGAGGACAGGGGGCGCGGCTAATGAAAAACTGTTTTTT.

The chain is built from TRBV20-1 and TRBJ2-1; D is uncertain. Deletions cut 4 bases from V and 5 bases from J, with 12 bases between. The CDR3 runs 13 residues. CDR1 is DFQATT, CDR2 SNEGSKA, per germline (reference sequence). The CDR3, as DNA: TGCAGTGCTAAGGGTAGGCTTGACAATGAGCAGTTCTTC. Encoded protein: CSAKGRLDNEQFF.

The chain uses TRBV20-1 and TRBJ1-4; possibly TRBD1 for D (6 bases). The V and J ends lost 3 bases and 2 bases respectively, with 19 bases between them. The CDR3 has 17 amino acids. Germline CDR1 is DFQATT and CDR2 is SNEGSKA (reference sequence). The CDR3 DNA reads as TGCAGTGCTAGGCCTTTCGAAACAGGGTGGACTAATGAAAAACTGTTTTTT. Amino acid sequence: CSARPFETGWTNEKLFF.

This clonotype occurred a few times. V is TRBV6-5 and J is TRBJ2-7; D uncertain. The germline gives CDR1 MNHEY, CDR2 SVGAGI. V lost 6 bases and J 6 bases, leaving 12 bases between the germline ends. This CDR3 spans 12 amino acids. CDR3 nucleotides: TGTGCCAGCAGCCCAAGCTACGCCGAGCAGTACTTC. This gives the protein CASSPSYAEQYF.

The V call is TRBV27, the J call TRBJ2-6, with 9 bases fitting TRBD1. The trim removed 6 bases at V and 0 bases at J, leaving 6 bases unmatched. Per the germline V gene, CDR1 is MNHEY and CDR2 is SMNVEV (reference sequence). The CDR3 is made up of 17 amino acids. The chain's CDR3 is CASRTLGQGSGANVLTF. CDR3 DNA sequence: TGTGCCAGCAGAACTCTGGGACAGGGCTCTGGGGCCAACGTCCTGACTTTC. Together with reference TRBV27 and TRBJ2-6, the CDR3 gives the full variable domain: EAQVTQNPRYLITVTGKKLTVTCSQNMNHEYMSWYRQDPGLGLRQIYYSMNVEVTDKGDVPEGYKVSRKEKRNFPLILESPSPNQTSLYFCASRTLGQGSGANVLTFGAGSRLTVL.

The chain recombines TRBV29-1 with TRBJ1-1, with D unresolved. This CDR3 has 14 amino acids. V was shortened by 6 bases and J by 0 bases, with 14 bases between the two germline ends. Germline lookup yields CDR1 SQVTM and CDR2 ANQGSEA. The CDR3 reads CSVKTEGLNTEAFF. Here the CDR3 DNA reads TGCAGCGTCAAAACGGAGGGCTTGAACACTGAAGCTTTCTTT.

This clonotype has more than one count but fewer than ten. The chain employs TRBV12-3 or TRBV12-4 and TRBJ2-5; D uncertain. Trimming shortened V by 5 bases and J by 5 bases, and 15 bases separated the two germline ends. The CDR3 consists of 14 residues. CDR3 coding DNA: TGTGCCAGCAGTCAGTACAGCGTCCGGGAGACCCAGTACTTC. Amino acids: CASSQYSVRETQYF.